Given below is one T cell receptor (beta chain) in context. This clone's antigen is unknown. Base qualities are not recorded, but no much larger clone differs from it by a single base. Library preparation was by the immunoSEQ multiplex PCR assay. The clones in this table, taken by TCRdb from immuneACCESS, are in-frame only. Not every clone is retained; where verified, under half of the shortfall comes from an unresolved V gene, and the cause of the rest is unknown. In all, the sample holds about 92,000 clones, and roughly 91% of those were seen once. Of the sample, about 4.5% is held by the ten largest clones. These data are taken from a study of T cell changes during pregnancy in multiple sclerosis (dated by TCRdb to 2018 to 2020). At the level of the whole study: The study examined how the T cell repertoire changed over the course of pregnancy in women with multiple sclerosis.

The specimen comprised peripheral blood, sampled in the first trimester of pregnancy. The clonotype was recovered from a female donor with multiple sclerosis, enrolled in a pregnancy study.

The DNA reads TGTGCCAGCAGAGGACCGGGACAGGGGTTCGAAGCTTTCTTT. The encoded protein is CASRGPGQGFEAFF. Recombination joined TRBV7-9 with TRBJ1-1; TRBD1 agrees with 10 junctional bases. Trimming removed 6 bases from V and 8 bases from J; the gene matches leave 9 bases unexplained. Reading the germline V gene (reference sequence) gives CDR1 SEHNR and CDR2 FQNEAQ. The CDR3 spans 14 residues, from the cysteine through the phenylalanine. The kept DNA is CDR3 alone, 42 bases in frame from the first base.